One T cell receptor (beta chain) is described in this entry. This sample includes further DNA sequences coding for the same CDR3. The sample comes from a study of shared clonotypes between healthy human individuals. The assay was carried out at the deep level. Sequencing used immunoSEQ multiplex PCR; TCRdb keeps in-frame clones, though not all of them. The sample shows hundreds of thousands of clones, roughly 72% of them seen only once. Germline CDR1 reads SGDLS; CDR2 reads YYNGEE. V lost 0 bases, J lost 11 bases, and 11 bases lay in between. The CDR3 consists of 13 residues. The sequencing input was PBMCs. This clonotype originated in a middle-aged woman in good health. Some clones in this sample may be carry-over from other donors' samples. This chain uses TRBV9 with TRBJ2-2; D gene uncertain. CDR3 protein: CASSVVTDGELFF. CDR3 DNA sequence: TGTGCCAGCAGCGTAGTTACTGACGGCGAGCTGTTTTTT. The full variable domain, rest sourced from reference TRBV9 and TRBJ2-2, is DSGVTQTPKHLITATGQRVTLRCSPRSGDLSVYWYQQSLDQGLQFLIQYYNGEERAKGNILERFSAQQFPDLHSELNLSSLELGDSALYFCASSVVTDGELFFGEGSRLTVL.